Listed here are 24 T cell receptor beta chains from one sample, sequenced in a study of OX40 agonist ivuxolimab in advanced cancers. Assay used: immunoSEQ multiplex PCR; TCRdb lists only in-frame clones, some missing. The sample includes nearly 85,000 clones, around four fifths of them seen just once. Sample: CD4+ or CD8+ T cells sorted from blood, taken in a trial of the OX40 agonist ivuxolimab. These receptors came from an adult with an advanced solid tumor such as melanoma, head and neck, liver or kidney cancer.

By share of the sample, this clone is medium-sized. This sequence joins TRBV5-6 and TRBJ2-7; D uncertain. Germline V gives CDR1 SGHDT, CDR2 YYEEEE. The CDR3 is made up of 14 amino acids. V was cut by 0 bases and J by 0 bases, with 7 bases left in between. The CDR3 nucleotides read TGTGCCAGCAGCTTGGCCCCATACTCCTACGAGCAGTACTTC. It codes for CASSLAPYSYEQYF.

The J gene is TRBJ2-1, the V gene TRBV2, with D unclear. Trimming stripped 3 bases from V and 10 bases from J, with 10 bases between. Germline V gives CDR1 SNHLY, CDR2 FYNNEI. This CDR3 has 12 residues. For the CDR3, the DNA is TGTGCCAGCAGTGACGATGGCTACGAGCAGTTCTTC. Residues: CASSDDGYEQFF.

This clone has just a few counts. The gene calls are TRBV30 and TRBJ2-2; 7 bases are shared with TRBD2. V was pared by 0 bases and J by 0 bases, with 4 bases of the junction left unmatched. The CDR3 extends over 16 amino acids. Germline V gene data show CDR1 as GTSNPN and CDR2 as SVGIG (reference sequence). CDR3 residues: CAWSVRLAANTGELFF. The CDR3 DNA follows: TGTGCCTGGAGTGTGAGGCTAGCGGCGAACACCGGGGAGCTGTTTTTT.

The rearrangement uses TRBV7-3 and TRBJ2-5, with D perhaps matching TRBD1 (7 bases). Trimming pared 2 bases from V and 4 bases from J, leaving 20 bases between. Germline CDR1 is SGHTA and CDR2 is FQGTGA. CDR3 length: 17 residues. CDR3 nucleotides: TGTGCCAGCAGCTTAGGCACTTCGGGAGCAGGGGGAGAGACCCAGTACTTC. This sequence encodes CASSLGTSGAGGETQYF.

This chain joins TRBV9 and TRBJ2-3, with D possibly matching TRBD1 (6 bases). Trimming removed 4 bases at V and 1 base at J, with 25 bases between. The CDR3 is 19 residues long. Per germline, CDR1 SGDLS and CDR2 YYNGEE. As DNA, the CDR3 is TGTGCCAGCAGCTCCAACCCCGGACCAGGGGTAAGGGGCACAGATACGCAGTATTTT. Translated, it gives CASSSNPGPGVRGTDTQYF.

V gene TRBV19 combines with J gene TRBJ2-3; 10 bases agree with TRBD2. The CDR3 runs to 15 residues. Germline V CDR1 and CDR2: LNHDA, SQIVND (reference sequence). Trimming cost V 8 bases and J 2 bases; bases outside gene matches: 7. CDR3 loop: CASQTLAGDTDTQYF. CDR3 in DNA: TGTGCCAGTCAGACTCTAGCGGGGGACACAGATACGCAGTATTTT.

The chain is built from TRBV4-1 and TRBJ1-6; no clear D gene. V lost 0 bases and J lost 9, with 6 bases in between. The CDR3 runs 13 residues. CDR1 MGHRA and CDR2 YSYEKL come from the germline V gene. Here the CDR3 reads CASSQEEGSPLHF. In DNA, the CDR3 is TGCGCCAGCAGCCAAGAGGAGGGTTCACCCCTCCACTTT.

The chain couples TRBV19 to TRBJ1-5; D is unresolved. This CDR3 has 15 amino acids. Trimming removed 3 bases at V and 2 bases at J, with 11 bases between. The germline gives CDR1 LNHDA, CDR2 SQIVND (reference sequence). The CDR3 spells CASSIRPLGNQPQHF. Written as DNA, the CDR3 is TGTGCCAGTAGTATCCGGCCCTTGGGCAATCAGCCCCAGCATTTT.

The genes are TRBV6-5 and TRBJ2-2; 9 bases fit TRBD1. The CDR3 contains 14 residues. From germline, CDR1 is MNHEY and CDR2 SVGAGI. J was trimmed by 5 bases and V by 7 bases; bases with no gene match: 5. DNA of the CDR3: TGTGCCAGCAACCAACAGGGGGCGACCGGGGAGCTGTTTTTT. Encoded protein: CASNQQGATGELFF.

The V and J genes are TRBV7-8 and TRBJ2-7; D perhaps matches TRBD2 (5 bases). The germline CDR1 and CDR2 sequences are SGHVS and FQNEAQ. This CDR3 is 15 amino acids long. V lost 2 bases and J lost 5, with 16 bases in between. CDR3 loop: CASSLMGSTPNEQYF. In nucleotides, the CDR3 is TGTGCCAGCAGCTTAATGGGGAGTACACCGAACGAGCAGTACTTC. Drawing the rest from reference TRBV7-8 and TRBJ2-7, the complete variable domain is GAGVSQSPRYKVAKRGQDVALRCDPISGHVSLFWYQQALGQGPEFLTYFQNEAQLDKSGLPSDRFFAERPEGSVSTLKIQRTQQEDSAVYLCASSLMGSTPNEQYFGPGTRLTVT.

The chain couples TRBV7-2 to TRBJ2-5, with D perhaps TRBD1 or TRBD2 (6 bases each). The end of the DNA fits TRBJ2-7 better, so the J call may be wrong. This CDR3 is built from 16 residues. Per germline, CDR1 SGHTA and CDR2 FQGNSA. CDR3 residues: CASSLGGATRAYEQYF. CDR3 in DNA: TGTGCCAGCAGCTTAGGGGGGGCCACGAGGGCCTACGAGCAGTACTTC.

The chain recombines TRBV19 with TRBJ2-1; TRBD1 might be the D (5 bases). The germline V gene has CDR1 LNHDA and CDR2 SQIVND (reference sequence). CDR3 length equals 11 residues. Between the trimmed V and J ends, which lost 4 bases and 10 bases, there was a span of 8 bases. CDR3 region: CASSTPGEQFF. The CDR3 bases are TGTGCCAGTAGTACTCCAGGGGAGCAGTTCTTC.

This clone was detected a few times. The chain is built from TRBV7-9 and TRBJ1-5, with 8 bases matching TRBD1. Germline CDR1 SEHNR, CDR2 FQNEAQ (reference sequence). The CDR3 totals 14 residues. The trim removed 5 bases at V and 6 bases at J, leaving 6 bases unmatched. This CDR3 is CASSSRDRFQPQHF. For the CDR3, the DNA is TGTGCCAGCAGCAGCCGGGACAGGTTTCAGCCCCAGCATTTT.

This chain links TRBV5-1 with TRBJ2-5; 11 positions match TRBD2. J lost 8 bases, V lost 2 bases, and 11 bases had no gene match. Germline V gives CDR1 SGHRS, CDR2 YFSETQ. The CDR3 sequence is 16 residues long. The CDR3 spells CASSFSPGLAEGTQYF. CDR3 in DNA: TGCGCCAGCAGCTTCTCTCCGGGACTAGCGGAGGGAACCCAGTACTTC.

V gene TRBV7-9 combines with J gene TRBJ2-7; weak D call: TRBD2 (7 bases). The CDR3 length is 15 residues. The V end lost 4 bases, the J end lost 2 bases, and 15 bases lay between the germline ends. The V gene's germline CDR1 is SEHNR and CDR2 FQNEAQ (reference sequence). CDR3: CASSSGPGGAYEQYF. CDR3 DNA sequence: TGTGCCAGCAGCTCAGGGCCGGGGGGCGCCTACGAGCAGTACTTC.

CDR3 residues: CASSLWGTEAFF. The CDR3 DNA reads TGTGCCAGCAGCTTGTGGGGGACTGAAGCTTTCTTT. This chain uses TRBV7-6 with TRBJ1-1, with a weak D call TRBD1 (5 bases). The germline gives CDR1 SGHVS, CDR2 FNYEAQ. With 3 bases removed from V and 5 bases from J, the gap between germline ends came to 7 bases. The CDR3 runs to 12 residues.

The V call is TRBV5-4, the J call TRBJ2-3; D possibly matches TRBD1 or TRBD2 (5 bases each). The germline gives CDR1 SGHNT, CDR2 YYREEE (reference sequence). The ends were cut back, 3 bases at V and 6 bases at J, with 11 bases in the middle. The length of the CDR3 is 13 residues. The CDR3 loop is CASSSGAADTQYF. The CDR3 DNA sequence: TGTGCCAGCAGCTCCGGGGCGGCGGATACGCAGTATTTT.

Turning to this clone: The junction differs from germline at one of its ends, possibly a read error. The rearrangement uses TRBV11-2 and TRBJ2-3; tentatively, D is TRBD2 (5 bases). The CDR3 contains 14 residues. Germline values: CDR1 SGHAT, CDR2 FQNNGV. CDR3 sequence: CASSLDYSTDTQYF. CDR3 in DNA: TGTGCCAGCAGCCTAGACTATAGCACAGATACGCAGTATTTT. Combining the CDR3 with reference TRBV11-2 and TRBJ2-3 gives the whole variable domain EAGVAQSPRYKIIEKRQSVAFWCNPISGHATLYWYQQILGQGPKLLIQFQNNGVVDDSQLPKDRFSAERLKGVDSTLKIQPAKLEDSAVYLCASSLDYSTDTQYFGPGTRLTVL.

The chain joins TRBV4-3 to TRBJ2-4; possible D gene TRBD2, 6 bases. The germline gives CDR1 LGHNA, CDR2 YSLEER. The CDR3 sequence is 16 residues long. The germline V and J ends were trimmed by 0 bases and 8 bases, with 17 bases remaining between them. The CDR3 spells CASSQENVGGRDIQYF. DNA of the CDR3: TGCGCCAGCAGCCAAGAAAACGTGGGGGGACGGGACATTCAGTACTTC.

The V gene is TRBV29-1, the J gene TRBJ2-7; maybe TRBD1 (6 bases). V was clipped by 4 bases and J by 0 bases, with 13 bases between them. Germline CDR1 SQVTM, CDR2 ANQGSEA. This CDR3 contains 14 residues. DNA for the CDR3: TGCAGCGTTGGACGGCAGGGGAGCTCCTACGAGCAGTACTTC. Its protein product is CSVGRQGSSYEQYF.

The rearrangement joins TRBV7-9 to TRBJ2-5; D call uncertain. The CDR3 consists of 13 residues. The germline gives CDR1 SEHNR, CDR2 FQNEAQ (reference sequence). The ends were cut back, 9 bases at V and 0 bases at J, with 11 bases in the middle. The CDR3 loop reads CASQLGYQETQYF. In DNA, the CDR3 is TGTGCCAGTCAGCTTGGATACCAAGAGACCCAGTACTTC.

V usage is TRBV6-1 and J usage is TRBJ1-1; tentatively, D is TRBD1 (5 bases). Deletions cut 1 base from V and 4 bases from J, with 10 bases between. The length of the CDR3 is 14 residues. Germline V gives CDR1 MNHNS, CDR2 SASEGT. The DNA of the CDR3 is TGTGCCAGCAGTGAAGGGGGGTGGACCACTGAAGCTTTCTTT. It is translated as CASSEGGWTTEAFF.

V usage is TRBV6-6 and J usage is TRBJ1-1, with D maybe TRBD1 (6 bases). V lost 6 bases and J 3 bases, leaving 17 bases between the germline ends. The CDR3 sequence is 15 residues long. Germline CDR1 is MNHNY and CDR2 is SVGAGI (reference sequence). The CDR3 bases are TGTGCCAGCAGCCGCGGGGGCACACGGGACACTGAAGCTTTCTTT. It encodes CASSRGGTRDTEAFF.

The chain links TRBV7-2 to TRBJ2-3; tentative D call: TRBD2 (6 bases). The CDR3 contains 14 residues. V lost 3 bases, J lost 1 base, and 8 bases lay in between. The germline CDR1 and CDR2 sequences are SGHTA and FQGNSA. The CDR3 protein is CASSFGGGTDTQYF. The CDR3 coding sequence is TGTGCCAGCAGCTTTGGCGGGGGCACAGATACGCAGTATTTT.